These T cell receptor beta chains were read from a single sample in a study of PD-1 blockade in classical Hodgkin lymphoma. Profiled with immunoSEQ multiplex PCR; TCRdb holds only in-frame clones, not every one. The sample has approximately 150,000 clones, approximately 72% seen once; the top ten hold about 9%. Material: peripheral blood mononuclear cells (PBMCs), obtained before the second cycle of nivolumab. These receptors came from a human donor with classical Hodgkin lymphoma. CDR3s include the opening cysteine and the closing phenylalanine or tryptophan. Each record gives: clone size, D gene, V gene, CDR3 protein. The D gene is left open where the match is weak. Size is omitted from some rows. Given values are once, few, many or a class for expanded clones.

- - TRBV18 CASSPSDGETQYF
- - TRBV4-2 CASSQVRGETQYF
once TRBD1 TRBV11-2 CASSLARMWDRPEF
- TRBD1 TRBV4-1 CASSPGQGLGGMNTEAFF
- TRBD1 TRBV18 CASSPQAGTGGYEQYF
- - TRBV21-1 CASSKALMGTENTGELFF
- - TRBV10-3 CAITDGRYGYTF
- TRBD1 TRBV19 CASSMSSGTGSYEQYF
- TRBD2 TRBV5-4 CASSYGTLLAGTTGELFF
- - TRBV27 CASSLSVNQPQHF
- - TRBV6-1 CASRLQSYEQYF